The 4 T cell receptor beta chains below were found in one sample sequenced in a study of blood T cell repertoires in COVID-19 (dated by TCRdb to 2019 to 2021). Library generation was performed with the immunoSEQ multiplex PCR assay. In TCRdb, the immuneACCESS table is reduced to in-frame sequences with V and J assigned. These tables do not hold every clone; where another copy was compared, an unresolved V gene accounts for under half, and the others remain unexplained. Present in this sample are a few hundred thousand clones, 75% to 85% of which were seen just once. Of the sample, around 1.5% is held by the ten largest clones. What was sequenced was peripheral blood. These receptor sequences come from a woman aged 40-49 years who had recovered from COVID-19.

The V call is TRBV27, the J call TRBJ2-7; maybe TRBD1 (6 bases). The CDR3 length is 16 residues. V dropped 4 bases and J dropped 4 bases, with 20 bases sitting between them. CDR1 and CDR2 (germline): MNHEY, SMNVEV (reference sequence). This CDR3 is CASSSLQGLYLYEQYF. In DNA, the CDR3 is TGTGCCAGCAGTTCTCTACAGGGATTATATTTGTACGAGCAGTACTTC.

The rearrangement uses TRBV20-1 and TRBJ1-1; the match to TRBD1 covers 8 bases. Germline trimming cut 5 bases from V and 7 bases from J; bases unmatched to any gene: 3. Germline loops: CDR1 DFQATT, CDR2 SNEGSKA (reference sequence). The CDR3 sequence is 11 residues long. The CDR3 coding sequence is TGCAGTGCTCAGGGGGCTGGTGAAGCTTTCTTT. This gives the protein CSAQGAGEAFF.

The genes are TRBV4-3 and TRBJ2-2; TRBD1 is a possible D gene (6 bases). Per the germline V gene, CDR1 is LGHNA and CDR2 is YSLEER. CDR3 length: 17 amino acids. Trimming removed 0 bases at V and 1 base at J, with 12 bases between. CDR3 sequence: CASSQDPDRMNTGELFF. CDR3 DNA sequence: TGCGCCAGCAGCCAAGATCCGGACAGAATGAACACCGGGGAGCTGTTTTTT.

This clone was seen a few times. The CDR3 loop is CASSFSEQFF. The CDR3 DNA is TGTGCCAGCAGTTTTAGTGAGCAGTTCTTC. This chain connects TRBV12-3 or TRBV12-4 to TRBJ2-1; D is unclear. The germline V and J ends were trimmed by 3 bases and 9 bases, with 3 bases remaining between them. The CDR3 spans 10 residues.